This T cell receptor beta chain was retrieved from a study of blood T cell repertoires in COVID-19. V lost 2 bases and J lost 0; bases outside the gene matches: 11. The germline V gene has CDR1 PRHDT and CDR2 FYEKMQ (reference sequence). The CDR3 length is 19 residues. Study processing details: Using reference gene primer amplification, nucleated cell counts were estimated. Assay used: immunoSEQ multiplex PCR; TCRdb lists only in-frame clones, some missing. V and J calls and clone size are as listed in that table; D and trimming were resolved from the DNA. The sample consists of around 430,000 clones, roughly 88% of them appearing once.

This clonotype was sampled from a woman between 45 and 60 years old with COVID-19, enrolled during active disease. Material for sequencing was peripheral blood. The chain has TRBV13 and TRBJ2-7; 12 positions match TRBD2. The CDR3 loop reads CASSLTPGLAGGLSYEQYF. CDR3 nucleotides: TGTGCCAGCAGCTTAACCCCGGGACTAGCGGGTGGCCTCTCCTACGAGCAGTACTTC.